This T cell receptor beta chain was captured by sequencing in a study of cytomegalovirus exposure and HLA in healthy donors. The CDR3 extends over 15 amino acids. Trimming at V came to 1 base and at J to 7 bases, leaving 6 bases not matched to a gene. Germline V lookup: CDR1 SGHVS, CDR2 FQNEAQ. The PCR made use of 60 Vbeta and 13 Jbeta primers. Only in-frame clones appear in the TCRdb table, and some are missing; sequencing was by immunoSEQ multiplex PCR. Among 130,000 or so clones, about 8.5% were seen once, and the ten largest hold less than 7%. The chain is built from TRBV7-8 and TRBJ2-2; TRBD2 aligns across 7 bases. The clonotype originates from a man aged 40-49 years in good health and CMV-seronegative. Sequencing was carried out using PBMCs. The CDR3 sequence is CASSLGSRGIGELFF. Written as DNA, the CDR3 is TGTGCCAGCAGCTTAGGCTCGCGGGGGATCGGGGAGCTGTTTTTT.